This is a list of T cell receptor beta chains from one sample in a study of blood T cell repertoires in COVID-19. Sequencing was performed with immunoSEQ multiplex PCR; in TCRdb, only in-frame clones are kept and a portion is missing. The repertoire holds around 300,000 clones, with roughly nine tenths as singletons. The sequencing sample was made of PBMCs or T cells enriched from blood (not recorded which). These receptor sequences come from a woman aged 45-59 years who had recovered from COVID-19. The CDR3 runs from the conserved cysteine through the conserved F or W. Fields, in order: V gene, D gene, J gene, CDR3 protein, CDR3 DNA. A D gene is named only where the DNA matches it firmly.

>TRBV7-2|.|TRBJ2-1
CASSYPDSVREQFF
TGTGCCAGCAGCTATCCTGACTCTGTTCGGGAGCAGTTCTTC
>TRBV11-2|TRBD2|TRBJ2-3
CASSLNSASGRDTQYF
TGTGCCAGCAGCTTAAATTCGGCTAGCGGGAGGGATACGCAGTATTTT
>TRBV28|TRBD2|TRBJ2-1
CASSLATSGSYNEQFF
TGTGCCAGCAGTTTAGCCACTAGCGGTTCCTACAATGAGCAGTTCTTC
>TRBV19|TRBD1|TRBJ1-6
CASTDRANSPLHF
TGTGCCAGTACGGACAGGGCTAATTCACCCCTCCACTTT
>TRBV5-1|.|TRBJ1-1
CASSLGQANYEAFF
TGCGCCAGCAGCTTGGGACAGGCGAACTATGAAGCTTTCTTT
>TRBV27|TRBD1|TRBJ1-2
CASSRTGVGGVLSNYGYTF
TGTGCCAGCAGCCGGACAGGGGTTGGGGGGGTTCTCAGTAACTATGGCTACACCTTC
>TRBV30|.|TRBJ1-2
CAWSEEINYGYTF
TGTGCCTGGAGTGAGGAGATTAACTATGGCTACACCTTC
>TRBV9|TRBD2|TRBJ2-7
CASSVSTPTSGTSETYEQYF
TGTGCCAGCAGCGTATCTACCCCGACCTCCGGGACTAGCGAGACCTACGAGCAGTACTTC
>TRBV28|TRBD1|TRBJ1-5
CASSAGTGGDQPQHF
TGTGCCAGCAGCGCAGGGACAGGGGGCGACCAGCCCCAGCATTTT
>TRBV30|.|TRBJ1-1
CAWTDSMNTEAFF
TGTGCCTGGACCGACTCTATGAACACTGAAGCTTTCTTT
>TRBV4-2|.|TRBJ2-7
CASSQVGGYEQYF
TGTGCCAGCAGCCAAGTCGGAGGCTACGAGCAGTACTTC
>TRBV18|.|TRBJ1-4
CASSPPRSGGGEKLFF
TGTGCCAGCTCACCACCGCGCTCGGGTGGAGGGGAAAAACTGTTTTTT
>TRBV9|.|TRBJ1-1
CASSFGGSTEAFF
TGTGCCAGCAGCTTCGGAGGGAGCACTGAAGCTTTCTTT
>TRBV7-3|.|TRBJ2-1
CASSSRGGTKYNEQFF
TGTGCCAGCAGTTCGCGAGGCGGGACCAAGTACAATGAGCAGTTCTTC
>TRBV2|.|TRBJ1-5
CASSGYSNQPQHF
TGTGCCAGCAGCGGGTATAGCAATCAGCCCCAGCATTTT